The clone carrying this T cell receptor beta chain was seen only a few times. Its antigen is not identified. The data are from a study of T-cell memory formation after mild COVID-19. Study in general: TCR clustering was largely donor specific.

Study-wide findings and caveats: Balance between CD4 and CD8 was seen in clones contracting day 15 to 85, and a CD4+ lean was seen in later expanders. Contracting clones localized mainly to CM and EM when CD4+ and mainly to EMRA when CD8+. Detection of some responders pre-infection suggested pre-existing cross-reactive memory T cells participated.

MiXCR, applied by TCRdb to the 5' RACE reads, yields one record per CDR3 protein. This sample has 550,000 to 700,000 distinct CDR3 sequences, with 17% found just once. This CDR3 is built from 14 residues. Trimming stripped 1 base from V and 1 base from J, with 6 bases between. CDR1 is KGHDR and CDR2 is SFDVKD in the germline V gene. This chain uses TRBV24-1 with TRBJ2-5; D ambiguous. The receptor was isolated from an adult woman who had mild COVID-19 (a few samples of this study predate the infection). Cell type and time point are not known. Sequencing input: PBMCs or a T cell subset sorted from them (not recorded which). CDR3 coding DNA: TGTGCCACCAGTGATTTTCCCGCCCAAGAGACCCAGTACTTC. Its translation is CATSDFPAQETQYF.